Following are 29 T cell receptor beta chains from one sample sequenced in a study of T cell repertoires in aging, cancer and after chemotherapy. The template was genomic DNA from peripheral blood, not RNA. Rearranged V-D-J TRB sequences were amplified with a mixed TRB-A/B primer pool. TCRdb re-called the multiplex PCR reads through MiXCR, storing one row per CDR3 protein. The table has several thousand distinct CDR3 sequences, over 25% seen once. Sequencing was done on a sample of blood. The origin of the receptors is a human donor with a blood cancer.

In this sample, this clonotype turned up a few times. The rearrangement uses TRBV9 and TRBJ2-1; D is uncertain. Germline assignment: CDR1 SGDLS and CDR2 YYNGEE. V was clipped by 0 bases and J by 8 bases, with 15 bases between them. This CDR3 contains 15 residues. The CDR3, as DNA: TGTGCCAGCAGCGTAGAAATTGTCGGCGGCCATGAGCAGTTCTTC. Encoded protein: CASSVEIVGGHEQFF.

This clonotype turned up a few times. The V call is TRBV6-1, the J call TRBJ2-7, with TRBD1 identical over 9 bases. J was trimmed by 9 bases and V by 1 base; bases with no gene match: 13. Germline CDR1 reads MNHNS; CDR2 reads SASEGT. The CDR3 is made up of 16 amino acids. The CDR3 DNA follows: TGTGCCAGCAGTGAAGGAGTGGGACAGGGCTTCATAGTGCAGTACTTC. Its translation: CASSEGVGQGFIVQYF.

The V and J genes are TRBV6-5 and TRBJ1-2; tentative D call: TRBD1 (5 bases). V gave up 5 bases and J gave up 8 bases, with 21 bases separating them. The V gene's germline CDR1 is MNHEY and CDR2 SVGAGI. The CDR3 has 15 amino acids. The CDR3 DNA follows: TGTGCCAGCAGTACAGACCGCAGAGGGGCTGCCGGCTACACCTTC. Its protein product is CASSTDRRGAAGYTF.

This clonotype is large (0.1 to 1%). This chain uses TRBV6-1 with TRBJ2-2; 15 positions agree with TRBD2. V shed 4 bases, J shed 1 base, and the junction held 1 base outside the gene matches. CDR1 and CDR2 from the germline V gene are MNHNS and SASEGT. CDR3 length equals 17 residues. The DNA of the CDR3 is TGTGCCAGCAGTGGGACTAGCGGGGGGGAGAACACCGGGGAGCTGTTTTTT. Its protein is CASSGTSGGENTGELFF.

This sequence joins TRBV4-2 and TRBJ2-5; D is undetermined. V was clipped by 3 bases and J by 1 base, with 18 bases between them. This CDR3 has 17 residues. Germline V CDR1 and CDR2: LGHNA, YNFKEQ. The CDR3 region is CASSHTLPSRIQETQYF. In DNA form, the CDR3 reads TGTGCCAGCAGCCACACCCTCCCCTCTAGGATCCAAGAGACCCAGTACTTC.

By sample share, this clonotype is medium-sized. The chain has TRBV11-3 and TRBJ2-1, with D maybe TRBD2 (6 bases). The V gene lost 0 bases and the J gene lost 4 bases, with 7 bases spanning the gap. The germline V gene encodes CDR1 SGHNT and CDR2 YENEEA. This CDR3 is built from 14 residues. Written as DNA, the CDR3 is TGTGCCAGCAGCTTAGATGGGGGGTACAATGAGCAGTTCTTC. Its protein product is CASSLDGGYNEQFF.

By share, this clonotype counts as medium-sized. The rearrangement uses TRBV19 and TRBJ1-4; TRBD1 matches at 9 bases. Germline V lookup: CDR1 LNHDA, CDR2 SQIVND (reference sequence). The junction had 8 bases not matched to a gene; V was cut back by 6 bases and J by 3 bases. This CDR3 contains 16 residues. As DNA, the CDR3 is TGTGCCAGTAGAAAGGCGGGACAGGGTGCTAATGAAAAACTGTTTTTT. Amino acid sequence: CASRKAGQGANEKLFF. The variable domain in full, completed from reference TRBV19 and TRBJ1-4, reads DGGITQSPKYLFRKEGQNVTLSCEQNLNHDAMYWYRQDPGQGLRLIYYSQIVNDFQKGDIAEGYSVSREKKESFPLTVTSAQKNPTAFYLCASRKAGQGANEKLFFGSGTQLSVL.

The chain carries TRBV6-1 and TRBJ2-3; TRBD2 aligns across 10 bases. V shed 2 bases and J 5 bases; nucleotides not matched to a gene: 13. Germline V CDR1 and CDR2: MNHNS, SASEGT. CDR3 size: 18 residues. Here the CDR3 reads CASSEQRGGATNEDTQYF. CDR3 in DNA: TGTGCCAGCAGTGAACAGCGGGGGGGAGCCACCAATGAAGATACGCAGTATTTT.

This clonotype showed up just a few times. A much more abundant neighbour one base away suggests this may be a read error. The chain joins TRBV15 to TRBJ2-3, with D perhaps TRBD2 (7 bases). The CDR3 length is 16 residues. Germline loops: CDR1 LNHNV, CDR2 YYDKDF (reference sequence). Trimming removed 0 bases at V and 4 bases at J, with 14 bases between. This CDR3 is CATSREMGGGADTQYF. CDR3 nucleotide sequence: TGTGCCACCAGCAGAGAGATGGGAGGGGGGGCAGATACGCAGTATTTT.

This chain links TRBV19 with TRBJ1-1; 10 nucleotides line up with TRBD1. Germline V CDR1 and CDR2: LNHDA, SQIVND (reference sequence). This CDR3 is built from 15 residues. J gave up 3 bases and V 6 bases, and 7 bases lay outside the gene matches. CDR3 residues: CASRKEGTGDTEAFF. For the CDR3, the DNA is TGTGCCAGTAGGAAAGAGGGGACAGGGGACACTGAAGCTTTCTTT.

The J gene is TRBJ2-5, the V gene TRBV24-1, with D perhaps being TRBD1 or TRBD2 (5 bases each). V was pared by 3 bases and J by 5 bases, with 12 bases between. Per germline, CDR1 KGHDR and CDR2 SFDVKD. The CDR3 contains 14 residues. The CDR3: CATSDPRGPETQYF. CDR3 nucleotides: TGTGCCACCAGTGATCCCCGGGGCCCGGAGACCCAGTACTTC.

J is TRBJ2-2 and V is TRBV7-9; D is unresolved. CDR3 length: 15 amino acids. Trimming cost V 2 bases and J 3 bases, with 10 bases left between them. The germline gives CDR1 SEHNR, CDR2 FQNEAQ (reference sequence). CDR3 sequence (DNA): TGTGCCAGCAGCTTACTCGGTGGGGACACCGGGGAGCTGTTTTTT. It codes for CASSLLGGDTGELFF.

V usage is TRBV6-6 and J usage is TRBJ1-1; TRBD1 aligns across 9 bases. Germline lookup yields CDR1 MNHNY and CDR2 SVGAGI (reference sequence). J gave up 4 bases and V 2 bases, and 2 bases lay outside the gene matches. The CDR3 is 14 residues long. The CDR3: CASSYQGQGTEAFF. The CDR3, as DNA: TGTGCCAGCAGTTACCAGGGACAGGGCACTGAAGCTTTCTTT.

The sample holds a few counts of this clonotype. V is TRBV5-1 and J is TRBJ1-3, with D possibly TRBD1 on 5 matching bases. Looked up from germline, CDR1 is SGHRS and CDR2 is YFSETQ. Trimming stripped 5 bases from V and 8 bases from J, with 14 bases between. The CDR3 loop spans 13 amino acids. The CDR3, as DNA: TGCGCCAGCAGTGGGACCTTTCGGGACACCATATATTTT. Translation: CASSGTFRDTIYF.

Sample share makes this clonotype medium-sized (0.01 to 0.1%). The chain employs TRBV11-3 and TRBJ2-7; 10 bases match TRBD1. J lost 2 bases, V lost 1 base, and 2 bases had no gene match. Per the germline V gene, CDR1 is SGHNT and CDR2 is YENEEA. The CDR3 spans 15 residues. The CDR3 region has the DNA TGTGCCAGCAGCTTAGGGGGACAGGGGACCTACGAGCAGTACTTC. As protein: CASSLGGQGTYEQYF.

The chain is built from TRBV6-5 and TRBJ2-7; a possible D gene is TRBD1 (5 bases). Trimming removed 6 bases at V and 4 bases at J, with 16 bases between. The CDR3 is 14 residues long. CDR1 is MNHEY, CDR2 SVGAGI, per germline. The CDR3 here is CASRKMSAGYEQYF. The CDR3 DNA follows: TGTGCCAGCAGGAAAATGTCGGCAGGGTACGAGCAGTACTTC.

The rearrangement uses TRBV19 and TRBJ2-5; the D gene could be TRBD1 or TRBD2 (5 bases each). In germline, CDR1 is LNHDA, CDR2 SQIVND (reference sequence). Trimming took 6 bases from V and 5 from J, leaving 19 bases between them. The CDR3 consists of 15 residues. The CDR3 protein is CASSLQRGGLETQYF. Written as DNA, the CDR3 is TGTGCCAGTAGCCTCCAGAGGGGTGGATTGGAGACCCAGTACTTC.

The chain is built from TRBV6-1 and TRBJ1-1; no reliable D call. Germline-derived CDR1 and CDR2 are MNHNS and SASEGT. With 6 bases removed from V and 4 bases from J, the gap between germline ends came to 15 bases. The CDR3 is 14 amino acids. The CDR3 region has the DNA TGTGCCAGCAGCGTCCCATCGGAGACCACTGAAGCTTTCTTT. It specifies CASSVPSETTEAFF.

The table lists this clonotype with a few counts. The chain has TRBV7-9 and TRBJ2-1; no clear D. Trimming took 5 bases from V and 5 from J, leaving 4 bases between them. From germline, CDR1 is SEHNR and CDR2 FQNEAQ (reference sequence). The CDR3 sequence is 11 residues long. The DNA of the CDR3 is TGTGCCAGCAGCCGGAACAATGAGCAGTTCTTC. Protein: CASSRNNEQFF.

This clonotype was found a few times. The chain joins TRBV6-5 to TRBJ1-4, with 7 bases matching TRBD1. V lost 3 bases, J lost 1 base, and 2 bases stayed unmatched. Germline CDR1 reads MNHEY; CDR2 reads SVGAGI. This CDR3 is built from 15 residues. CDR3 residues: CASSYSGGTNEKLFF. The CDR3 DNA follows: TGTGCCAGCAGTTATTCAGGGGGAACTAATGAAAAACTGTTTTTT.

The V and J genes are TRBV19 and TRBJ1-2, with D possibly matching TRBD1 (5 bases). This CDR3 spans 13 amino acids. The germline V gene has CDR1 LNHDA and CDR2 SQIVND (reference sequence). V gave up 9 bases and J gave up 8 bases, with 19 bases separating them. The CDR3 here is CASTVRSGLGYTF. The CDR3 nucleotides read TGTGCCAGCACCGTAAGGTCGGGGCTCGGCTACACCTTC. Combining the CDR3 with reference TRBV19 and TRBJ1-2 gives the whole variable domain DGGITQSPKYLFRKEGQNVTLSCEQNLNHDAMYWYRQDPGQGLRLIYYSQIVNDFQKGDIAEGYSVSREKKESFPLTVTSAQKNPTAFYLCASTVRSGLGYTFGSGTRLTVV.

The V and J genes are TRBV7-6 and TRBJ2-5; D unresolved. This CDR3 is built from 14 residues. Germline CDR1 reads SGHVS; CDR2 reads FNYEAQ. Trimming removed 0 bases from V and 4 bases from J, with 9 bases in between. This CDR3 reads CASSLAPLGETQYF. The DNA of the CDR3 is TGTGCCAGCAGCTTAGCGCCGTTAGGAGAGACCCAGTACTTC.

The J gene is TRBJ1-1, the V gene TRBV10-3, with D unclear. Trimming cost V 5 bases and J 6 bases, with 10 bases left between them. Germline V gene sequence: CDR1 ENHRY, CDR2 SYGVKD. The CDR3 sequence is 12 residues long. This CDR3 reads CAISSGRAEAFF. CDR3 DNA sequence: TGTGCCATCAGTTCCGGACGGGCTGAAGCTTTCTTT.

The V gene is TRBV12-3 or TRBV12-4, the J gene TRBJ1-5, with 8 bases matching TRBD1. Losses at the gene ends were 6 bases for V and 7 bases for J; bases not matched to a gene: 11. This CDR3 has 15 amino acids. The CDR3 DNA is TGTGCCAGCAGCTACGCCAGGGGGCGAAGACAGCCCCAGCATTTT. Its translation: CASSYARGRRQPQHF.

The V and J genes are TRBV30 and TRBJ2-3, with 14 bases aligning to TRBD2. The CDR3 contains 15 residues. Germline CDR1 GTSNPN, CDR2 SVGIG (reference sequence). Losses at the gene ends were 5 bases for V and 1 base for J; bases not matched to a gene: 2. CDR3 nucleotides: TGTGCCTGGGAGGGACTAGCGGGGGGCACAGATACGCAGTATTTT. The encoded protein is CAWEGLAGGTDTQYF.

A few counts support this clonotype. The chain employs TRBV19 and TRBJ1-5; 10 positions agree with TRBD1. Germline V CDR1 and CDR2: LNHDA, SQIVND (reference sequence). There are 14 residues in the CDR3. V was clipped by 6 bases and J by 7 bases; unmatched bases: 6. As DNA, the CDR3 is TGTGCCAGTAGGGCTGGACAGGGGGGGCAGCCCCAGCATTTT. It translates to CASRAGQGGQPQHF. Filled out from reference TRBV19 and TRBJ1-5, the complete variable domain reads DGGITQSPKYLFRKEGQNVTLSCEQNLNHDAMYWYRQDPGQGLRLIYYSQIVNDFQKGDIAEGYSVSREKKESFPLTVTSAQKNPTAFYLCASRAGQGGQPQHFGDGTRLSIL.

This clonotype is medium-sized by share. The CDR3 DNA sequence: TGCAGCGTTCGGAATCCGGGGGTGAACACTGAAGCTTTCTTT. It is translated as CSVRNPGVNTEAFF. J is TRBJ1-1 and V is TRBV29-1, with D possibly being TRBD1 (5 bases). Germline-derived CDR1 and CDR2 are SQVTM and ANQGSEA. V was shortened by 5 bases and J by 0 bases, with 13 bases between the two germline ends. This CDR3 is built from 14 residues.

This clonotype was observed a handful of times. The chain uses TRBV12-3 or TRBV12-4 and TRBJ1-6; D ambiguous. V was trimmed by 6 bases and J by 0 bases, leaving 0 bases between them. The CDR3 sequence is 12 residues long. The CDR3 region has the DNA TGTGCCAGCAGCTCCTATAATTCACCCCTCCACTTT. Protein product: CASSSYNSPLHF.

The chain employs TRBV18 and TRBJ2-1; no firm D call. Trimming took 6 bases from V and 9 from J, leaving 12 bases between them. Germline V gene lookup returns CDR1 KGHSH and CDR2 LQKENI. The CDR3 runs to 12 residues. In DNA form, the CDR3 reads TGTGCCAGCTCCCGGTCCCCGGGTGAGCAGTTCTTC. The encoded protein is CASSRSPGEQFF.